Described below is a single T cell receptor (beta chain) sequence and its context. Its antigen is unknown. This entry comes from a study of T cell responses to AZD1222 COVID-19 vaccine. Study details: Second doses that came at about 4 or about 12 weeks were put together.

The method was immunoSEQ multiplex PCR; TCRdb's version includes in-frame clones alone and lacks a portion of them. The table has approximately 110,000 clones, over 85% seen once. The CDR3 length is 11 residues. V was cut by 2 bases and J by 6 bases, with 4 bases left in between. Germline V CDR1 and CDR2: MDHEN, SYDVKM. Study outcomes and limitations: Close to half of spike-specific TCRs reportedly recognize unmutated variant regions. Increases in Spike-specific TCR breadth and depth were seen after two AZD1222 doses. Most donors were white British and more were female, and clonal diversity was possibly underestimated.

The rearrangement uses TRBV28 and TRBJ1-2; D uncertain. The sequenced sample was peripheral blood, obtained on day 0 of AZD1222 vaccination. This clonotype was obtained from an adult in good health. CDR3 nucleotides: TGTGCCAGCAGTTTAACCCATGGCTACACCTTC. Its protein product is CASSLTHGYTF.